A selection of T cell receptor beta chains follows, all from one sample in a study of blood T cell repertoires in COVID-19. Measured with immunoSEQ multiplex PCR; TCRdb has only the in-frame clones, and not every one. This table has roughly 140,000 clones, 80% to 90% appearing once. The specimen was peripheral blood. These TCRs come from a woman in her fifties or sixties with acute or convalescent COVID-19. CDR3s include the opening cysteine and the closing phenylalanine or tryptophan. The order of the fields is D gene, J gene, V gene, clone size, CDR3 DNA, CDR3 protein. A D gene is named only where the DNA matches it firmly. Part of the rows lack a size; the others show once, few, many or a class for expanded clones.

D gene: TRBD2; J gene: TRBJ2-1; V gene: TRBV6-2/TRBV6-3; clone size: .; CDR3 DNA: TGTGCCAGCAGTGGCGGGACTAGCGGGGGGTACAATGAGCAGTTCTTC; CDR3 protein: CASSGGTSGGYNEQFF
D gene: .; J gene: TRBJ1-5; V gene: TRBV12-3/TRBV12-4; clone size: .; CDR3 DNA: TGTGCCAGCATCAGGGGCGGCAATCAGCCCCAGCATTTT; CDR3 protein: CASIRGGNQPQHF
D gene: .; J gene: TRBJ1-2; V gene: TRBV19; clone size: .; CDR3 DNA: TGTGCCAGTAACTCGCCGGGACTCCTAAACTATGGCTACACCTTC; CDR3 protein: CASNSPGLLNYGYTF
D gene: TRBD2; J gene: TRBJ2-7; V gene: TRBV7-9; clone size: .; CDR3 DNA: TGTGCCAGCAGCTTAGAAATCGGGGGGTTCTACGAGCAGTACTTC; CDR3 protein: CASSLEIGGFYEQYF
D gene: .; J gene: TRBJ1-5; V gene: TRBV5-6; clone size: .; CDR3 DNA: TGTGCCAGCAGCCAATTGGGGCAGAGAATTAGCAATCAGCCCCAGCATTTT; CDR3 protein: CASSQLGQRISNQPQHF
D gene: TRBD1; J gene: TRBJ1-3; V gene: TRBV4-1; clone size: .; CDR3 DNA: TGCGCCAGCAGCCAACTTTCCGGGACAGGGTCTGGAAACACCATATATTTT; CDR3 protein: CASSQLSGTGSGNTIYF
D gene: TRBD2; J gene: TRBJ2-1; V gene: TRBV6-2/TRBV6-3; clone size: few; CDR3 DNA: TGTGCCAGCAGTACATTAGCGGGAGGGCCCTATGAGCAGTTCTTC; CDR3 protein: CASSTLAGGPYEQFF
D gene: TRBD1; J gene: TRBJ1-6; V gene: TRBV28; clone size: .; CDR3 DNA: TGTGCCAGCAGTTCCAAGGGACAGGGGGTATATTCACCCCTCCACTTT; CDR3 protein: CASSSKGQGVYSPLHF
D gene: TRBD1; J gene: TRBJ1-4; V gene: TRBV7-8; clone size: .; CDR3 DNA: TGTGCCAGCAGCCCGTCAGGGGGAGAGAAAACCCCCTTTTTT; CDR3 protein: CASSPSGGEKTPFF
D gene: .; J gene: TRBJ2-7; V gene: TRBV30; clone size: .; CDR3 DNA: TGTGCCTGGAGCGCCGGGATGAACTCCTACGAGCAGTACTTC; CDR3 protein: CAWSAGMNSYEQYF
D gene: TRBD2; J gene: TRBJ2-7; V gene: TRBV12-5; clone size: once; CDR3 DNA: TGTGCTAGTGCGCGGGACTATTACTACGAGCAGTACTTC; CDR3 protein: CASARDYYYEQYF
D gene: .; J gene: TRBJ2-1; V gene: TRBV7-9; clone size: .; CDR3 DNA: TGTGCCAGCAGCTTCAATCCCCGTAGGGGGGGGGCCGACAATGAGCAGTTCTTC; CDR3 protein: CASSFNPRRGGADNEQFF
D gene: TRBD1; J gene: TRBJ1-1; V gene: TRBV5-5; clone size: once; CDR3 DNA: TGTGCCAGCAGCTTGGAGCTCAGGGGGCTGACTGAAGCTTTCTTT; CDR3 protein: CASSLELRGLTEAFF
D gene: .; J gene: TRBJ1-2; V gene: TRBV12-3/TRBV12-4; clone size: .; CDR3 DNA: TGTGCCAGCAGACGCGGACAGATCTATGGCTACACCTTC; CDR3 protein: CASRRGQIYGYTF
D gene: TRBD1; J gene: TRBJ1-2; V gene: TRBV6-5; clone size: once; CDR3 DNA: TGTGCCAGCAGTTTCGCCGGGGACAGGGGCCGGGGCTACACCTTC; CDR3 protein: CASSFAGDRGRGYTF
D gene: TRBD2; J gene: TRBJ2-3; V gene: TRBV7-2; clone size: .; CDR3 DNA: TGTGCCAGCAGCAGACAGTCCTCGGGGGGAACAGATACGCAGTATTTT; CDR3 protein: CASSRQSSGGTDTQYF
D gene: .; J gene: TRBJ2-4; V gene: TRBV24-1; clone size: once; CDR3 DNA: TGTGCCACCAGTGACGCGGGATTAGCCAAAAACATTCAGTACTTC; CDR3 protein: CATSDAGLAKNIQYF
D gene: TRBD2; J gene: TRBJ2-1; V gene: TRBV4-1; clone size: .; CDR3 DNA: TGCGCCAGCAGGGCTTCTAGCGGGGGGGCCGATGAGCAGTTCTTC; CDR3 protein: CASRASSGGADEQFF
D gene: .; J gene: TRBJ2-1; V gene: TRBV29-1; clone size: few; CDR3 DNA: TGCAGCGCCCTACTTTACAATGAGCAGTTCTTC; CDR3 protein: CSALLYNEQFF
D gene: TRBD2; J gene: TRBJ2-2; V gene: TRBV7-3; clone size: once; CDR3 DNA: TGTGCCAGCAGCTTAGGCCCAGCGGGGGTTTCCGGGGAGCTGTTTTTT; CDR3 protein: CASSLGPAGVSGELFF